This T cell receptor beta chain was captured in a study of OX40 agonist ivuxolimab in advanced cancers. Study observations and caveats: With doses of 0.1 to 3.0 mg/kg, CD4+ and CD8+ blood T cells had undergone clonal expansion by week 6.

TCRdb's copy holds only in-frame clones and misses some; the assay was immunoSEQ multiplex PCR. Of under 95,000 clones listed, approximately 85% are singletons. Concerning this clone: What it binds is unknown.

The length of the CDR3 is 16 residues. Trimming cost V 3 bases and J 8 bases, with 19 bases left between them. Germline loops: CDR1 LGHNA, CDR2 YNFKEQ. The source is an adult with an advanced solid tumor such as melanoma, head and neck, liver or kidney cancer. This rearrangement joins TRBV4-2 to TRBJ1-4; tentative D call: TRBD1 (6 bases). The source material was CD4+ or CD8+ T cells sorted from blood, sampled in a trial of the OX40 agonist ivuxolimab. The CDR3 DNA sequence: TGTGCCAGCAGCCAGGCGGGACATCCTGGGGAGGAAAAACTGTTTTTT. This sequence encodes CASSQAGHPGEEKLFF.